Included here is one T cell receptor (delta chain) sequence, with context. This is likely an artifact of a read error, given a far larger clone one base away. This same CDR3 is encoded by further DNA sequences in the sample. The CDR3 is 24 amino acids. Per germline, CDR1 TSWWSYY and CDR2 QGS. The J segment lost 4 bases and the V segment lost 6 bases, leaving 24 bases of the junction unmatched. The data belong to a study of gamma-delta T cells after stem cell transplantation. TCRdb re-identified clones in the RT-PCR reads via CATT. The table includes around 700 delta-chain clones, roughly 5% detected once.

The source material was gamma-delta T cells. The V gene is TRDV1, the J gene TRDJ3; 13 bases match TRDD3. This receptor was taken from a human donor. It is not recorded whose cells these are; they may come from a transplant donor. CDR3: CALGLGRLSPTGGYDSWDTRQMFF. The CDR3 DNA is TGTGCTCTTGGTTTGGGTCGGCTCTCCCCAACTGGGGGATACGATTCTTGGGACACCCGACAGATGTTTTTC.